The rows below give T cell receptor beta chains drawn from one sample of a study of T-cell memory formation after mild COVID-19. TCRdb used MiXCR to reprocess the 5' RACE reads, holding one entry per CDR3 protein. The sample includes 250,000 or so distinct CDR3 sequences, roughly 18% of them seen just once. Sequenced: PBMCs or a T cell subset sorted from them (not recorded which). The receptors were sampled from a man between 18 and 29 years old who had mild COVID-19 (a few samples of this study predate the infection). Cell type and time point are not known. CDR3s include the opening cysteine and the closing phenylalanine or tryptophan. Fields, in order: clone size, D gene, V gene, J gene, CDR3 DNA, CDR3 protein. D genes are given only for firm matches. Expanded clones are given a class, and other clones once, few, many or no size at all.

clone_size: few; d_call: TRBD1; v_call: TRBV27; j_call: TRBJ1-2; cdr3_nt: TGTGCCAGCAGTGACTCCGGACAGGGGCTGGGTGGCTACACCTTC; cdr3_aa: CASSDSGQGLGGYTF
clone_size: few; d_call: -; v_call: TRBV28; j_call: TRBJ1-1; cdr3_nt: TGTGCCAGCAGTTCCGGGGCGCGTGGGACTGAAGCTTTCTTT; cdr3_aa: CASSSGARGTEAFF
clone_size: few; d_call: TRBD2; v_call: TRBV7-2; j_call: TRBJ2-7; cdr3_nt: TGTGCCAGCAGCCGAGGACTAGCGGGGGGGCTTGAGCAGTACTTC; cdr3_aa: CASSRGLAGGLEQYF
clone_size: few; d_call: TRBD1; v_call: TRBV20-1; j_call: TRBJ1-1; cdr3_nt: TGCAGTGCTAGGCCCCCGGGACAGGGGGTAGCGAACACTGAAGCTTTCTTT; cdr3_aa: CSARPPGQGVANTEAFF
clone_size: -; d_call: TRBD2; v_call: TRBV6-5; j_call: TRBJ2-1; cdr3_nt: TGTGCCAGCATTGCTCCCGGGACTAGCGGGGGACCCGAGCAGTTCTTC; cdr3_aa: CASIAPGTSGGPEQFF
clone_size: -; d_call: TRBD1; v_call: TRBV12-3/TRBV12-4; j_call: TRBJ1-1; cdr3_nt: TGTGCCAGCAGTCCGGGGACAGGTCGAACTGAAGCTTTCTTT; cdr3_aa: CASSPGTGRTEAFF
clone_size: -; d_call: TRBD1; v_call: TRBV4-3; j_call: TRBJ2-1; cdr3_nt: TGCGCCAGCAGCCAGGCCCCCACCGGGACAGGGTCCTACAATGAGCAGTTCTTC; cdr3_aa: CASSQAPTGTGSYNEQFF
clone_size: many; d_call: TRBD2; v_call: TRBV2; j_call: TRBJ2-3; cdr3_nt: TGTGCCAGCAGCGGTAGCGGGCAGAGCACAGATACGCAGTATTTT; cdr3_aa: CASSGSGQSTDTQYF
clone_size: -; d_call: -; v_call: TRBV9; j_call: TRBJ1-6; cdr3_nt: TGTGCCAGCAGCGTAGGTGCCTCCGAGGGTTCACCCCTCCACTTT; cdr3_aa: CASSVGASEGSPLHF
clone_size: -; d_call: TRBD1; v_call: TRBV30; j_call: TRBJ1-5; cdr3_nt: TGTGCCTGGAGTCCCAGGGGGCGCGGGGGCAATCAGCCCCAGCATTTT; cdr3_aa: CAWSPRGRGGNQPQHF